The 8 T cell receptor beta chains below were found in one sample sequenced in a study of blood T cell repertoires in COVID-19. TCRdb's table, derived via immunoSEQ multiplex PCR, lists solely in-frame clones and lacks some. The sample carries 50,000 or so clones, around 80% recorded once. Sample: peripheral blood. These receptors were taken from a middle-aged man with acute or convalescent COVID-19.

This clone has a single count. For the CDR3, the DNA is TGTGCATGGGGGGGGGCCCTAATGAACACTGAAGCTTTCTTT. Amino acid sequence: CAWGGALMNTEAFF. The rearrangement links TRBV5-4 to TRBJ1-1, with a possible D match to TRBD1 (6 bases). This CDR3 region has 14 residues. Germline-derived CDR1 and CDR2 are SGHNT and YYREEE (reference sequence).

This chain links TRBV5-1 with TRBJ2-7; D is perhaps TRBD1 (5 bases). From germline, CDR1 is SGHRS and CDR2 YFSETQ. Deletions cut 3 bases from V and 2 bases from J, with 9 bases between. The CDR3 is 13 residues long. DNA for the CDR3: TGCGCCAGCAGCTCGACAGAAACCTACGAGCAGTACTTC. Its protein is CASSSTETYEQYF.

V is TRBV19 and J is TRBJ2-7, with D perhaps matching TRBD1 (5 bases). CDR3 length: 14 amino acids. Trimming removed 2 bases from V and 3 bases from J, with 11 bases in between. Germline CDR1 LNHDA, CDR2 SQIVND (reference sequence). The CDR3, as DNA: TGTGCCAGTAGTATATCAGGGTACGTCTACGAGCAGTACTTC. It is translated as CASSISGYVYEQYF.

This chain connects TRBV6-6 to TRBJ1-2, with no clear D. The V and J ends lost 0 bases and 4 bases respectively, with 9 bases between them. Per the germline V gene, CDR1 is MNHNY and CDR2 is SVGAGI (reference sequence). The CDR3 spans 14 residues. This CDR3 is CASSYSPETYGYTF. The CDR3 DNA is TGTGCCAGCAGTTACTCCCCAGAAACCTATGGCTACACCTTC.

CDR3 in amino acids: CASSSQGRGNQPQHF. The CDR3 DNA sequence: TGTGCCAGCAGCTCTCAGGGGCGGGGCAATCAGCCCCAGCATTTT. The rearrangement uses TRBV7-2 and TRBJ1-5; perhaps TRBD1 as D (6 bases). This CDR3 has 15 residues. V was clipped by 4 bases and J by 2 bases, with 12 bases between them. CDR1 and CDR2 from the germline V gene are SGHTA and FQGNSA.

V is TRBV2 and J is TRBJ2-7; TRBD2 matches 11 bases. Germline CDR1 is SNHLY and CDR2 is FYNNEI. J was trimmed by 0 bases and V by 6 bases; bases with no gene match: 4. This CDR3 is 15 amino acids long. CDR3 nucleotides: TGTGCCAGCAGACCCGGGACTAGCGGCTCCTACGAGCAGTACTTC. Translated, it gives CASRPGTSGSYEQYF.

The CDR3 DNA sequence: TGCGCCAGCAGCGGGGGACAGGGAGGACAGCCCCAGCATTTT. Encoded protein: CASSGGQGGQPQHF. The chain has TRBV5-1 and TRBJ1-5, with 9 nucleotides matching TRBD1. With V trimmed by 4 bases and J by 7 bases, 6 bases remained unmatched. This CDR3 region has 14 residues. Germline values: CDR1 SGHRS, CDR2 YFSETQ.

The V and J genes are TRBV7-6 and TRBJ2-2; D call uncertain. Trimming left V 8 bases short and J 6 bases short, with 16 bases between. In germline, CDR1 is SGHVS, CDR2 FNYEAQ. The CDR3 runs to 14 residues. This CDR3 reads CASGYTSGSGELFF. As DNA, the CDR3 is TGTGCCAGCGGGTACACATCAGGTTCCGGGGAGCTGTTTTTT.